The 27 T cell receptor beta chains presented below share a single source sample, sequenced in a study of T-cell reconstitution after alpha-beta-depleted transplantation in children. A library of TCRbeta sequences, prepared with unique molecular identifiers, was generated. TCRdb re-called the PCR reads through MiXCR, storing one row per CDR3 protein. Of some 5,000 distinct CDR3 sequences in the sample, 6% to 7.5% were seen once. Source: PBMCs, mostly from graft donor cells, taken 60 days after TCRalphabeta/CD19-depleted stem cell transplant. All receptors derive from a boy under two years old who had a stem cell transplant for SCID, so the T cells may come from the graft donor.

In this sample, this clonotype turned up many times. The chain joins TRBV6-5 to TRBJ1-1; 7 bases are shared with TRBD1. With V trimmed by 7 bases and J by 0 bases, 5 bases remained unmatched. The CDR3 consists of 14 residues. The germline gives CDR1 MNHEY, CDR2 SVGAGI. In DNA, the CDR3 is TGTGCCAGCAAGGGGGCCATAGTGAACACTGAAGCTTTCTTT. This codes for CASKGAIVNTEAFF.

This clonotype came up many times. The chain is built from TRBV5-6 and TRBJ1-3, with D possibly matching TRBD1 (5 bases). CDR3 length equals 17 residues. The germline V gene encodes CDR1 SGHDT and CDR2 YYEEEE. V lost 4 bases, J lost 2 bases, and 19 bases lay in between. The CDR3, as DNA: TGTGCCAGCAGCCCTCAGCCGGGGGGGACTCCTGGAAACACCATATATTTT. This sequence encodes CASSPQPGGTPGNTIYF. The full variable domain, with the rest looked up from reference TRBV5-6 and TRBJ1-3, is DAGVTQSPTHLIKTRGQQVTLRCSPKSGHDTVSWYQQALGQGPQFIFQYYEEEERQRGNFPDRFSGHQFPNYSSELNVNALLLGDSALYLCASSPQPGGTPGNTIYFGEGSWLTVV.

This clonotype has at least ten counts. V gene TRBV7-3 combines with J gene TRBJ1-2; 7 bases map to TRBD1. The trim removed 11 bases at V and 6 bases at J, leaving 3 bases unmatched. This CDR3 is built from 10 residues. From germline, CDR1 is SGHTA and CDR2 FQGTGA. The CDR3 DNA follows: TGTGCCGCAGGGGGGAATGGCTACACCTTC. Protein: CAAGGNGYTF.

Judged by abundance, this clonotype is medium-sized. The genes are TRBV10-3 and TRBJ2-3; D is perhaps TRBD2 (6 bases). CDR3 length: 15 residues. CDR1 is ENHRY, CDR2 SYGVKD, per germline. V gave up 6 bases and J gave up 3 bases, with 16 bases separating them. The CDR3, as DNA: TGTGCCATCAGGGGGGGTCGCGGGGCAACAGATACGCAGTATTTT. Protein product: CAIRGGRGATDTQYF.

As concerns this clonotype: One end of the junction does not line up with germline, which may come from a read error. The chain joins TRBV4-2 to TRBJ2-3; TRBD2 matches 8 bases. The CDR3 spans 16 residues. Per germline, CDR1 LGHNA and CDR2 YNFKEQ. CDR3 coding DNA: TGTGCCAGGAGCCCCGGGGCGGGGGGTCCCACAGATACGCAGTATTTT. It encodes CARSPGAGGPTDTQYF.

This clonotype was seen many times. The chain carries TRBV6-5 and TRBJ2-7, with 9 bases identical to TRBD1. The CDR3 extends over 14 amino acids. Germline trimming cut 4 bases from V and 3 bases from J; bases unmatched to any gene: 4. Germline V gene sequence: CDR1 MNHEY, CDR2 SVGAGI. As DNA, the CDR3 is TGTGCCAGCAGTTCGACAGGGGGGCTCTACGAGCAGTACTTC. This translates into CASSSTGGLYEQYF.

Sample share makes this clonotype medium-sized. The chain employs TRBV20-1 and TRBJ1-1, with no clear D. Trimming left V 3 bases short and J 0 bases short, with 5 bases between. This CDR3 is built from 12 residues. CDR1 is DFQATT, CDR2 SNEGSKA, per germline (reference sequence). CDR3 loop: CSASQLNTEAFF. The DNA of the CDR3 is TGCAGTGCTAGTCAGTTGAACACTGAAGCTTTCTTT.

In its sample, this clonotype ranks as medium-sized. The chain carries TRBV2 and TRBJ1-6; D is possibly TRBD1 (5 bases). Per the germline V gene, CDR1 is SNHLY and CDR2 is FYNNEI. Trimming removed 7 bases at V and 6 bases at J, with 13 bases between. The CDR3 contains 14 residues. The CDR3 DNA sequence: TGTGCCAGCACGGTCCGGGACCGTAATTCACCCCTCCACTTT. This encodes CASTVRDRNSPLHF.

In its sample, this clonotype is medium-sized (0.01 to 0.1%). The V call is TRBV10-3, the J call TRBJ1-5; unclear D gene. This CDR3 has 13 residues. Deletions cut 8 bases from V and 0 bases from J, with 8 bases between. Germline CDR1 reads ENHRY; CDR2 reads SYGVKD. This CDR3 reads CAIALYSNQPQHF. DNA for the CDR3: TGTGCCATCGCACTTTATAGCAATCAGCCCCAGCATTTT.

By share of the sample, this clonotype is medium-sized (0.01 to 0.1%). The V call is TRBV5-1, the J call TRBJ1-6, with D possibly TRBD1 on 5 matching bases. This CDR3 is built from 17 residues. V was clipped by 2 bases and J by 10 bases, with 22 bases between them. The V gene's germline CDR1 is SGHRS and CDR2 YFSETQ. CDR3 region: CASSFLPDSLKGSPLHF. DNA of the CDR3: TGCGCCAGCAGCTTCTTACCAGACAGTCTGAAAGGGTCACCCCTCCACTTT.

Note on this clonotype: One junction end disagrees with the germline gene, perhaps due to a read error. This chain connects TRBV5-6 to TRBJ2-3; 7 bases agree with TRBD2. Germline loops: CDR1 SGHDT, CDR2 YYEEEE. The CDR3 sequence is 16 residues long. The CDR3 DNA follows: TGTGCCATCAGCCCCGTGCCGGGGGGTCCCACAGATACGCAGTATTTT. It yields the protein CAISPVPGGPTDTQYF.

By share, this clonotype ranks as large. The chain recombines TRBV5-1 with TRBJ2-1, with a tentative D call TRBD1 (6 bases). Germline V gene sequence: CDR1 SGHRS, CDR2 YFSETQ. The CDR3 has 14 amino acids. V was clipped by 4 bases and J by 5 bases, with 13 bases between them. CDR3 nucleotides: TGCGCCAGCAGCCGGCAGGGGCCTCACAATGAGCAGTTCTTC. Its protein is CASSRQGPHNEQFF.

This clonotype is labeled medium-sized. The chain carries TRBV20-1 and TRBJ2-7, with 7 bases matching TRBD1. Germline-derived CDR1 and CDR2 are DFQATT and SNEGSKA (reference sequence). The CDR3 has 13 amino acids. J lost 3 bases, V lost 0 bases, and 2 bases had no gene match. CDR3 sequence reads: CSARDDRVYEQYF. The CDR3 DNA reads TGCAGTGCTAGAGACGACAGGGTCTACGAGCAGTACTTC.

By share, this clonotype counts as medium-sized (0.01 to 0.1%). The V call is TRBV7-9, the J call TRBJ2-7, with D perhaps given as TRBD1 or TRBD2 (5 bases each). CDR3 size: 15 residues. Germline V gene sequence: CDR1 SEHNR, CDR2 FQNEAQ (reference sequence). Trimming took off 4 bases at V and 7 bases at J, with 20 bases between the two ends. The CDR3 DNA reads TGTGCCAGCAGCTCATTCGGGACGACGAGCAAGGAGCAGTACTTC. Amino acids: CASSSFGTTSKEQYF.

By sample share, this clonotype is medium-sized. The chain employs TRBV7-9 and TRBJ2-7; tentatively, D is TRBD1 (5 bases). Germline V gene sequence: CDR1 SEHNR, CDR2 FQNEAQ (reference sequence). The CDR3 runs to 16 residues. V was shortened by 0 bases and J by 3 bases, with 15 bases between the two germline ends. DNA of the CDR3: TGTGCCAGCAGCTTAGCGCGTCAGGGCCAACTCTACGAGCAGTACTTC. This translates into CASSLARQGQLYEQYF.

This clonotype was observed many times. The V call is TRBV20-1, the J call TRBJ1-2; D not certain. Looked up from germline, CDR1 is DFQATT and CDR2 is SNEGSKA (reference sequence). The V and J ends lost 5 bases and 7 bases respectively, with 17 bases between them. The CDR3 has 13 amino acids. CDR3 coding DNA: TGCAGTGCTCATAGAAAGCGCTACGCTGGCTACACCTTC. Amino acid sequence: CSAHRKRYAGYTF.

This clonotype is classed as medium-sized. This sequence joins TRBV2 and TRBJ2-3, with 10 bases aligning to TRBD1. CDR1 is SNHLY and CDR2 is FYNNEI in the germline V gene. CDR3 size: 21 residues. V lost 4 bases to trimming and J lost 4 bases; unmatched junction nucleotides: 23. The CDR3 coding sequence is TGTGCCAGCAGTGGACAGGGGGCAAAATTGATCTTGCGCAGGAGGGCAGATACGCAGTATTTT. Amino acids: CASSGQGAKLILRRRADTQYF. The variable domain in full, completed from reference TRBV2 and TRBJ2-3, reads EPEVTQTPSHQVTQMGQEVILRCVPISNHLYFYWYRQILGQKVEFLVSFYNNEISEKSEIFDDQFSVERPDGSNFTLKIRSTKLEDSAMYFCASSGQGAKLILRRRADTQYFGPGTRLTVL.

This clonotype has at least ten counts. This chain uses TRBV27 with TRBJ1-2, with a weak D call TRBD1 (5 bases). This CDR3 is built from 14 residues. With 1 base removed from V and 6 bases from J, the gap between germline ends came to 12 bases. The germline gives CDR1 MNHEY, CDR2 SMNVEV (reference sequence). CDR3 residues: CASSLWGGDDGYTF. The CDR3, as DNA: TGTGCCAGCAGTTTATGGGGGGGGGACGATGGCTACACCTTC.

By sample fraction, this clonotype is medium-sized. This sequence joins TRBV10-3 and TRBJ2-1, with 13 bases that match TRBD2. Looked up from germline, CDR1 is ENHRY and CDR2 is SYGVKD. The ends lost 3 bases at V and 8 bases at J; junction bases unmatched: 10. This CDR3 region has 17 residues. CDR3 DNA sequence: TGTGCCATCAGTGACCTGAGACTAGCGGGGGGCAGGGATGAGCAGTTCTTC. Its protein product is CAISDLRLAGGRDEQFF.

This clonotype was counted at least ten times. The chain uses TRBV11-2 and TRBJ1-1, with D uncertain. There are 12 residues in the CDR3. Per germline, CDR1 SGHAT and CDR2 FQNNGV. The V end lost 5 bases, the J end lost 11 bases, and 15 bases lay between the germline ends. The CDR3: CASSPRRGRAFF. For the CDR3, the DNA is TGTGCCAGCAGCCCGAGGCGAGGCCGGGCTTTCTTT.

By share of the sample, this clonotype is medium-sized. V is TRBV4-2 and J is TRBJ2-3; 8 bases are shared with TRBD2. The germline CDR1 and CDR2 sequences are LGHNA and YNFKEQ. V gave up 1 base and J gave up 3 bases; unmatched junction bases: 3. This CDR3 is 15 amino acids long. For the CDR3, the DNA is TGTGCCAGCAGCCAAGGACGGGGGGGAACAGATACGCAGTATTTT. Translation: CASSQGRGGTDTQYF.

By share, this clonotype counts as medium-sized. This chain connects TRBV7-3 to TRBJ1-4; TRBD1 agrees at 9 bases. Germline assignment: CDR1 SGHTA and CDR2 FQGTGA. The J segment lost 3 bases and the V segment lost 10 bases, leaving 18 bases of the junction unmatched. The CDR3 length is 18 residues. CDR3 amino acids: CAILPDRGRRWANEKLFF. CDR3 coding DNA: TGTGCCATACTACCGGACAGGGGAAGGAGGTGGGCTAATGAAAAACTGTTTTTT.

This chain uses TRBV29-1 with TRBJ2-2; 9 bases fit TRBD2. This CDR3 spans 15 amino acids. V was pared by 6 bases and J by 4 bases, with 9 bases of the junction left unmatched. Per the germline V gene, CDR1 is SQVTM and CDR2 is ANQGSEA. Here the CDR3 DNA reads TGCAGCGTCAGGACCGGGACTAGCCTCACCGGGGAGCTGTTTTTT. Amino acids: CSVRTGTSLTGELFF.

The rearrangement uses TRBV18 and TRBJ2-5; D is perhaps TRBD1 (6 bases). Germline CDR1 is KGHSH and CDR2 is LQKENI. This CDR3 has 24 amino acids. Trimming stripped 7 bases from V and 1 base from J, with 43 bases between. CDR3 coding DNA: TGTGCCAGCTGGGGGCGGATCATAATGTCTGGTCATAATGGGATGTGCTCGACCCAAGAGACCCAGTACTTC. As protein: CASWGRIIMSGHNGMCSTQETQYF.

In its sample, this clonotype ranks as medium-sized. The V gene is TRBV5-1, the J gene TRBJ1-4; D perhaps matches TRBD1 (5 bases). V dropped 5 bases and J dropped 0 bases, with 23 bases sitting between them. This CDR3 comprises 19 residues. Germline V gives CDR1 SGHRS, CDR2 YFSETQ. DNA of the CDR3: TGCGCCAGCAGTTTTGTATTTACCGGGACTGCTGCAACTAATGAAAAACTGTTTTTT. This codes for CASSFVFTGTAATNEKLFF.

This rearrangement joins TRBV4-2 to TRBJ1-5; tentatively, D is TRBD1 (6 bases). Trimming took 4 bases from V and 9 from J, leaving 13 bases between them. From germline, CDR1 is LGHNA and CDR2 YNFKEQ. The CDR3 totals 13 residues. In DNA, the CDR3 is TGTGCCAGCAGCCGGGGGCTCTCTAGGCCCCAGCATTTT. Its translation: CASSRGLSRPQHF.

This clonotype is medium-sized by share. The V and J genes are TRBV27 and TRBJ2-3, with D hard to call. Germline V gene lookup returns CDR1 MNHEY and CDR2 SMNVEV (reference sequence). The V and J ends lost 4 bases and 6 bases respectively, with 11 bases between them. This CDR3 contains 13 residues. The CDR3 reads CASSSLLVDTQYF. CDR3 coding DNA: TGTGCCAGCAGTTCTCTTTTAGTGGATACGCAGTATTTT.